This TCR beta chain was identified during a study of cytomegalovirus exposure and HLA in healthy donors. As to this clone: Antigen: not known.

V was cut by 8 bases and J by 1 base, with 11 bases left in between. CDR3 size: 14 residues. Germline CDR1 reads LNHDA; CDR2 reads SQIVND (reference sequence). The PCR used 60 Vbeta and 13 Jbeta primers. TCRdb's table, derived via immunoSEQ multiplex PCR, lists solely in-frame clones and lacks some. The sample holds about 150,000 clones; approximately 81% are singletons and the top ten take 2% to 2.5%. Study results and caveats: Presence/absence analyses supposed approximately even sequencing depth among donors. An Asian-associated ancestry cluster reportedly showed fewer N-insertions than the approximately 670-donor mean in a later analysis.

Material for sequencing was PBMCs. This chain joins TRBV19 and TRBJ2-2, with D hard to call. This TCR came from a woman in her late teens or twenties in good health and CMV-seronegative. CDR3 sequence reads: CASGTVLNTGELFF. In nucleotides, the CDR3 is TGTGCCAGTGGAACAGTGCTGAACACCGGGGAGCTGTTTTTT.